This TCR beta chain appears in the sequencing data of a study of response to subunit inactivated influenza vaccine. Overall study results and limits: Each seasonal influenza vaccination, the authors suggested, recruits few new T cells.

The CDR3 is made up of 14 amino acids. V was pared by 7 bases and J by 7 bases, with 6 bases of the junction left unmatched. TCRdb analysed the RT-PCR reads with MiXCR anew, one entry per CDR3 protein. The table records 600,000 to 850,000 distinct CDR3 sequences, around 15% of them present only once. As concerns this clonotype: Its matching antigen is unknown.

Sequenced material: PBMCs from blood, taken around 15 days before vaccination. The genes are TRBV12-3 or TRBV12-4 and TRBJ2-1, with TRBD2 identical over 11 bases. This TCR was sampled from a man aged 50 or older who received an inactivated influenza vaccine. The CDR3 bases are TGTGCCAGCACCCTCTTAGCGGGAGGGAATGAGCAGTTCTTC. It specifies CASTLLAGGNEQFF.